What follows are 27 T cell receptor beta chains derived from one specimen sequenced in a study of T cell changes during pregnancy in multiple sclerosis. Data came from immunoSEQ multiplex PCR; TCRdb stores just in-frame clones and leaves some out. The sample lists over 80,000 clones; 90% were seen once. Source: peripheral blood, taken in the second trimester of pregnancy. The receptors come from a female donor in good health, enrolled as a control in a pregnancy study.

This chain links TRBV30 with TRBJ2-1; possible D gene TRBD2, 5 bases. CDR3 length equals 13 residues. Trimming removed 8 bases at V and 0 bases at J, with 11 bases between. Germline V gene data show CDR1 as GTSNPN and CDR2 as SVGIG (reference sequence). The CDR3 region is CAGDTSSYNEQFF. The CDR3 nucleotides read TGTGCCGGCGACACTAGCTCCTACAATGAGCAGTTCTTC.

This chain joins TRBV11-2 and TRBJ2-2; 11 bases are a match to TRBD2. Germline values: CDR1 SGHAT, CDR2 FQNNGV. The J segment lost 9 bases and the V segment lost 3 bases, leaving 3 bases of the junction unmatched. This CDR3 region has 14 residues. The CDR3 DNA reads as TGTGCCAGCAGCTTTAGCGGGAGGGCCTGGGAGCTGTTTTTT. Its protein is CASSFSGRAWELFF.

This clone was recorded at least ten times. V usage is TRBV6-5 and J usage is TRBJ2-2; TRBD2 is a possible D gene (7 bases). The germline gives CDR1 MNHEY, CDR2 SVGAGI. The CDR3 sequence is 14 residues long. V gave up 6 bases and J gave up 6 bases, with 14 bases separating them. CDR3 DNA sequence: TGTGCCAGCAGGGGACGGGGGGCGGCCGGGGAGCTGTTTTTT. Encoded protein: CASRGRGAAGELFF.

In nucleotides, the CDR3 is TGTGCCAGCAGTCCCTGGGAAGGGGCCAACACTGAAGCTTTCTTT. Its protein product is CASSPWEGANTEAFF. This chain links TRBV27 with TRBJ1-1, with D perhaps TRBD1 (5 bases). The germline V gene has CDR1 MNHEY and CDR2 SMNVEV (reference sequence). The CDR3 covers 15 residues. The ends were cut back, 5 bases at V and 2 bases at J, with 15 bases in the middle.

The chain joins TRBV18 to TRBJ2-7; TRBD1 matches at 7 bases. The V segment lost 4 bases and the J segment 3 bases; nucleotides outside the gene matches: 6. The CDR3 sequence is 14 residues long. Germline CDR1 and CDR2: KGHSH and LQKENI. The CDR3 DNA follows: TGTGCCAGCTCACTCGGGACAGATTACTACGAGCAGTACTTC. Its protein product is CASSLGTDYYEQYF. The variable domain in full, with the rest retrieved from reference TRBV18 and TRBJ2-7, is NAGVMQNPRHLVRRRGQEARLRCSPMKGHSHVYWYRQLPEEGLKFMVYLQKENIIDESGMPKERFSAEFPKEGPSILRIQQVVRGDSAAYFCASSLGTDYYEQYFGPGTRLTVT.

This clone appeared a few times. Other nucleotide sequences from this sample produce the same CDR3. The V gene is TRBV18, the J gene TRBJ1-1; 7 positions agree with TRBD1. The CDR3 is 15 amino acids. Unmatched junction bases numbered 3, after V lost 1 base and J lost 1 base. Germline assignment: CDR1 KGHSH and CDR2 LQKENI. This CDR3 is CASSPRQGGNTEAFF. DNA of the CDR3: TGTGCCAGCTCACCACGACAGGGAGGGAACACTGAAGCTTTCTTT.

The chain's CDR3 is CASSDVTAGNTEAFF. CDR3 coding DNA: TGTGCCAGCAGTGATGTGACAGCGGGGAACACTGAAGCTTTCTTT. The chain links TRBV25-1 to TRBJ1-1; D perhaps matches TRBD1 (5 bases). Between the trimmed V and J ends, which lost 3 bases and 1 base, there was a span of 12 bases. This CDR3 region has 15 residues. Germline loops: CDR1 MGHDK, CDR2 SYGVNS.

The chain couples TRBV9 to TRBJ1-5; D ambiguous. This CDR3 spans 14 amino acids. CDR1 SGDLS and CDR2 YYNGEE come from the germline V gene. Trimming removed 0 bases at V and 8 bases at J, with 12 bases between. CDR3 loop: CASSVGGWEKPQHF. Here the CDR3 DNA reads TGTGCCAGCAGCGTAGGGGGATGGGAGAAGCCCCAGCATTTT.

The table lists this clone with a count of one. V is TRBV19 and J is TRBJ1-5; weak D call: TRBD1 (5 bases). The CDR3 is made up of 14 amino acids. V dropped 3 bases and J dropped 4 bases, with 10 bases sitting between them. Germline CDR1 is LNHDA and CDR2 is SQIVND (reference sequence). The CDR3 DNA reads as TGTGCCAGTAGTATGGGGCAGAATAATCAGCCCCAGCATTTT. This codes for CASSMGQNNQPQHF.

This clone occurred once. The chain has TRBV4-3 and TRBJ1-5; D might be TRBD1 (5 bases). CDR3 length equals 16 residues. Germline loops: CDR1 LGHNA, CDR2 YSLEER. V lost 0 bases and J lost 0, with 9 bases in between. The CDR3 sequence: CASSQDRALSNQPQHF. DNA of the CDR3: TGCGCCAGCAGCCAAGACAGGGCCCTTAGCAATCAGCCCCAGCATTTT.

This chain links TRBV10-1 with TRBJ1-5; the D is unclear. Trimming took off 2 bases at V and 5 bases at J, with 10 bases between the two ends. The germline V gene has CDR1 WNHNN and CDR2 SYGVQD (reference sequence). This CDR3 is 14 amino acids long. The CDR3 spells CASSEERRDQPQHF. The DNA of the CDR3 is TGCGCCAGCAGTGAGGAGAGGAGGGATCAGCCCCAGCATTTT.

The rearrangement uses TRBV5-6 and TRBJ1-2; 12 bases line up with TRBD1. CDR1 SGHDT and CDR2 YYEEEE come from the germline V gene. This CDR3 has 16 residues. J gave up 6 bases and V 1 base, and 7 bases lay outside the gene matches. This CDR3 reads CASSLPGQGAFDGYTF. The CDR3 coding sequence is TGTGCCAGCAGCTTGCCGGGACAGGGGGCTTTCGATGGCTACACCTTC. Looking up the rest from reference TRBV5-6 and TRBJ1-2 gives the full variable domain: DAGVTQSPTHLIKTRGQQVTLRCSPKSGHDTVSWYQQALGQGPQFIFQYYEEEERQRGNFPDRFSGHQFPNYSSELNVNALLLGDSALYLCASSLPGQGAFDGYTFGSGTRLTVV.

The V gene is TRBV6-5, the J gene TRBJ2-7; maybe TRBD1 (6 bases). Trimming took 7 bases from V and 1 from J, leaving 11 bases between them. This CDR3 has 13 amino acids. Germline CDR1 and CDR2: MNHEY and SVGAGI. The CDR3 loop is CASKGTTSYEQYF. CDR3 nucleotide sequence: TGTGCCAGCAAAGGGACAACGTCCTACGAGCAGTACTTC.

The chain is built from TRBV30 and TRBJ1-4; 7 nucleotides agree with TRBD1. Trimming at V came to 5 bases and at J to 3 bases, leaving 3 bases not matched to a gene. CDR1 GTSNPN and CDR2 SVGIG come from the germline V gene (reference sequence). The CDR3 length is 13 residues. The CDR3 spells CAWETGSNEKLFF. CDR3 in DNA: TGTGCCTGGGAGACAGGGTCTAATGAAAAACTGTTTTTT.

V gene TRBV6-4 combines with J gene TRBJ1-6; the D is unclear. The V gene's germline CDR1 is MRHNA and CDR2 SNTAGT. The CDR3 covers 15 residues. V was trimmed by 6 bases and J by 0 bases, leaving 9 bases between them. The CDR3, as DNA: TGTGCCAGCAGCCCCATGAGCTCCTATAATTCACCCCTCCACTTT. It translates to CASSPMSSYNSPLHF.

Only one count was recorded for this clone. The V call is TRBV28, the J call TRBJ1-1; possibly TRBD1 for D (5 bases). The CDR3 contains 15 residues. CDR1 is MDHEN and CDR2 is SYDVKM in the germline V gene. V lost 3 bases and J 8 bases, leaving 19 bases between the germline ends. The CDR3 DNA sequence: TGTGCCAGCAGTTTTTTTCTTCAGGGAAGCGGGGAAGCTTTCTTT. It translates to CASSFFLQGSGEAFF. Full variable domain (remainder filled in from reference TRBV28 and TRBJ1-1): DVKVTQSSRYLVKRTGEKVFLECVQDMDHENMFWYRQDPGLGLRLIYFSYDVKMKEKGDIPEGYSVSREKKERFSLILESASTNQTSMYLCASSFFLQGSGEAFFGQGTRLTVV.

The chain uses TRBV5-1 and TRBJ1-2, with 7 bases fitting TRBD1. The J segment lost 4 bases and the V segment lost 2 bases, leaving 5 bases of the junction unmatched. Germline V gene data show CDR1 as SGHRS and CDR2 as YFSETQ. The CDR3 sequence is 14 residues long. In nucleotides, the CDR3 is TGCGCCAGCAGCTTCATGACAGGGACCTATGGCTACACCTTC. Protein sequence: CASSFMTGTYGYTF.

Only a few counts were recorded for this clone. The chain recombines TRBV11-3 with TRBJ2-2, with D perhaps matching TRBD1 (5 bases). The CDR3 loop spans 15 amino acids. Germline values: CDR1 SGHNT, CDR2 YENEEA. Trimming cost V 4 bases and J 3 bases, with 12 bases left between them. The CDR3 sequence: CASSSRVSDTGELFF. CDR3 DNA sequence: TGTGCCAGCAGCTCCAGGGTTTCGGACACCGGGGAGCTGTTTTTT.

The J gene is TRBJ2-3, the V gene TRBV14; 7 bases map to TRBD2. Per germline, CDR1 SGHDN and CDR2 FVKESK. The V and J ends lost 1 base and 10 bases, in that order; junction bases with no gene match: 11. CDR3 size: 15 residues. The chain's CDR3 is CASSQGPLSSGAQYF. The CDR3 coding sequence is TGTGCCAGCAGCCAAGGGCCCCTTTCTAGCGGCGCGCAGTATTTT.

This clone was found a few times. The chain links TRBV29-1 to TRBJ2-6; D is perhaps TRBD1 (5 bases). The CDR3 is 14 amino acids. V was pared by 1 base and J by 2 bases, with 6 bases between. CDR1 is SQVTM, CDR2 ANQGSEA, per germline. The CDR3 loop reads CSVEVGAGANVLTF. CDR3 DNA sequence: TGCAGCGTTGAAGTAGGGGCTGGGGCCAACGTCCTGACTTTC.

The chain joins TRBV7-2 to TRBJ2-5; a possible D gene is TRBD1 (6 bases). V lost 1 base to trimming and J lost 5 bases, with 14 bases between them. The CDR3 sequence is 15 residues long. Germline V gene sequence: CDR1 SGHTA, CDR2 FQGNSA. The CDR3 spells CASSLGTARGETQYF. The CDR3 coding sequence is TGTGCCAGCAGCTTAGGGACAGCCCGCGGGGAGACCCAGTACTTC.

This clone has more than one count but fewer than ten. This CDR3 reads CASSTGVWGIGELFF. CDR3 DNA: TGTGCCAGCAGCACAGGGGTTTGGGGAATCGGGGAGCTGTTTTTT. The chain joins TRBV7-2 to TRBJ2-2; TRBD1 agrees at 7 bases. The ends lost 5 bases at V and 7 bases at J; junction bases unmatched: 10. Looked up from germline, CDR1 is SGHTA and CDR2 is FQGNSA. The CDR3 has 15 residues. Combining the CDR3 with reference TRBV7-2 and TRBJ2-2 gives the whole variable domain GAGVSQSPSNKVTEKGKDVELRCDPISGHTALYWYRQSLGQGLEFLIYFQGNSAPDKSGLPSDRFSAERTGGSVSTLTIQRTQQEDSAVYLCASSTGVWGIGELFFGEGSRLTVL.

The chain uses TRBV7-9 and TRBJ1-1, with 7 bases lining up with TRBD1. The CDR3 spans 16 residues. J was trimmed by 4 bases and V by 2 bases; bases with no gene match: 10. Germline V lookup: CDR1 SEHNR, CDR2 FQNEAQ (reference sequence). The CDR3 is CASSLPMTGMSTEAFF. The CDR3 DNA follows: TGTGCCAGCAGCTTACCGATGACAGGGATGAGCACTGAAGCTTTCTTT.

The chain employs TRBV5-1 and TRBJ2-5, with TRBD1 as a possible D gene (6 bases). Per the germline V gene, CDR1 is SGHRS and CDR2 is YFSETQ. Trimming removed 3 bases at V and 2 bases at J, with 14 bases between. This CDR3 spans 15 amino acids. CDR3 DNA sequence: TGCGCCAGCAGCTCTGGCAGGGGATATCAAGAGACCCAGTACTTC. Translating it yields CASSSGRGYQETQYF. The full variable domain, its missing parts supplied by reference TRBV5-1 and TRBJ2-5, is KAGVTQTPRYLIKTRGQQVTLSCSPISGHRSVSWYQQTPGQGLQFLFEYFSETQRNKGNFPGRFSGRQFSNSRSEMNVSTLELGDSALYLCASSSGRGYQETQYFGPGTRLLVL.

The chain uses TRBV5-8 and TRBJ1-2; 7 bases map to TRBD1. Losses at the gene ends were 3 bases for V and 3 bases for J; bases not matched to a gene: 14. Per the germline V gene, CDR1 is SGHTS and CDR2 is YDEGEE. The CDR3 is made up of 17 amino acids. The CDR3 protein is CASSWGIGGGDDYGYTF. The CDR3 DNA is TGTGCCAGCAGCTGGGGAATTGGAGGGGGCGACGACTATGGCTACACCTTC.

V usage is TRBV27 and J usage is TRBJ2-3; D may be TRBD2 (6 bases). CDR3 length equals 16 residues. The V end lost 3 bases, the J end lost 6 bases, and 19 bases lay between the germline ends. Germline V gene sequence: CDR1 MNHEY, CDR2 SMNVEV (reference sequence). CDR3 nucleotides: TGTGCCAGCAGTTTTGTCCGGTCCTCACGGGAGGATACGCAGTATTTT. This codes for CASSFVRSSREDTQYF.

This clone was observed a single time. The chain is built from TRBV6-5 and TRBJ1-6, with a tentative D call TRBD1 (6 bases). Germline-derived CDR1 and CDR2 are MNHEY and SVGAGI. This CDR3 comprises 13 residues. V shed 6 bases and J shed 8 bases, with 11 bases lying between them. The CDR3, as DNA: TGTGCCAGCAGAAGGACAGCCGATTCACCCCTCCACTTT. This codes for CASRRTADSPLHF.